This T cell receptor (beta chain) was retrieved from a study of shared clonotypes between healthy human individuals. Points on this clone: The antigen is undetermined.

The CDR3 runs to 13 residues. Germline lookup yields CDR1 MNHEY and CDR2 SMNVEV (reference sequence). V dropped 5 bases and J dropped 4 bases, with 9 bases sitting between them. Unsorted PBMC replicate PCRs drew on around 310 ng DNA, representing tens of thousands of T cell genomes. Scientists sequenced DNA from unsorted PBMC on ten immunoSEQ deep assay plates. As processed by the authors: Filtering differed, since immunoSEQ gave only junction sequences and no quality scores. Some clones are missing from TCRdb's copy, which holds only in-frame ones; the method was immunoSEQ multiplex PCR. For V, J and clone size, that table is used; D and trimming come from the DNA. The sample has about 480,000 clones, about three quarters seen once. Overall study findings and caveats: The authors expected sequencing depth to affect clonotype sharing among donors.

The V and J genes are TRBV27 and TRBJ2-1, with a tentative D call TRBD1 (6 bases). The sample was PBMCs. The receptor was derived from a middle-aged woman in good health. Some clones in this sample may be carry-over from other donors' samples. CDR3 DNA: TGTGCCAGCAGTGCAACAGGGTACAATGAGCAGTTCTTC. Protein sequence: CASSATGYNEQFF.